This T cell receptor (beta chain) was profiled in a study of PD-L1 blockade in urothelial cancer listed by TCRdb under 2017. Turning to the overall study: Every patient began therapy in 2014 and was given atezolizumab 1,200 mg intravenously every 3 weeks. About 90% of the 29 patients were males with bladder-origin urothelial cancer, and about 65% of the 29 reported a prior smoking history. An ECOG performance status of 0 or 1 was recorded for the patients, and 0 to 3 prior chemotherapy regimens had been received by the patients. Blood samples were analyzed at 3 weeks after treatment start (second dose) and at 6 weeks after treatment start. Blood samples gave median yields of around 150,000 T cells and 82,636 unique TCRs, along with a median clonality of 0.080. Somatic, immune and clinical correlates of response to PD-L1 blockade with atezolizumab in urothelial cancer were the focus of an exploratory multi-omic analysis. Pretreatment tumor samples and matched peripheral blood, collected serially before and after atezolizumab treatment, underwent TCR sequencing. Durable clinical benefit meant progression-free survival longer than 6 months, and TCR features were also tested against progression-free and overall survival. In the same patients who had TCR sequencing, pretreatment tumors also underwent whole exome sequencing and RNA sequencing. Nine or ten patients reached durable clinical benefit, while about 19 patients did not. Under 30 patients had pretreatment blood TCR-seq, some 25 had at least one posttreatment blood collection, and some 25 had tumor TCR-seq.

Synthetic TCR analog templates were spiked into each PCR to estimate absolute template abundance from read counts. The immunoSEQ assay used bias-controlled V and J gene primers to amplify TCRbeta CDR3 regions from genomic DNA. Rearranged TCRbeta segments were sequenced at approximately 20X coverage. The paper's processing steps were these. Clustering was used to correct sequencing errors, and CDR3s were annotated against IMGT to assign V, D and J genes. Only productive TCRbeta rearrangements were used in downstream analyses, excluding out-of-frame or stop-codon sequences. Clonality was calculated as one minus the Shannon entropy normalized by the log of the number of unique productive sequences. Clones differing between time points or between blood and tumor were identified using Fisher's exact test with Benjamini-Hochberg correction, with an adjusted p below 0.01 applied as the threshold. This immuneACCESS table, as held by TCRdb, lists in-frame sequences with V and J called but not all clones. Of the missing ones, under half trace to an unresolved V gene in checked studies; the others have no known cause. The V and J calls and clone size were taken over from that table, and D and trimming were inferred from the DNA. Present in this sample are under 130,000 clones, under 85% of which were seen just once. 2% to 3% of the sample rests with the top ten.

A cohort of 25 to 35 patients with locally advanced or metastatic urothelial carcinoma, treated at Memorial Sloan Kettering on a trial protocol, was included. Peripheral blood mononuclear cells were collected from each patient pretreatment and during treatment, giving between 1 and 8 total time points per patient. The Qiagen DNeasy Blood extraction kit was used to purify genomic DNA from total PBMCs and tumor samples. PBMCs were collected pretreatment and during treatment, and were isolated and stored as previously described. As regards this clone: Its antigen is still unknown. No clone much larger than this one lies a single base away; base qualities are absent.

Counted from cysteine to phenylalanine, this CDR3 has 18 amino acids. The kept DNA is CDR3 alone, 54 bases in frame from the first base. Trimming leaves V shorter by 4 bases and J shorter by 2 bases, with the junction holding 10 bases beyond the gene matches. Via the germline V gene (reference sequence), CDR1 is SGHNT and CDR2 YYREEE. The research as a whole found: Improved progression-free and overall survival was found to be associated with pretreatment peripheral blood TCR clonality below the median. Because of the small sample size (n ≈ 29) and the many exploratory analyses performed, the results are intended to be regarded as hypothesis-generating. Greater expansion of tumor-associated TCR clones in peripheral blood 3 weeks after the start of treatment was observed in patients with durable benefit (n of about 20, p = 0.022).

The sequencing here drew on PBMCs, taken around atezolizumab (anti-PD-L1) treatment. This TCR was recovered from a man between 50 and 59 years old with urothelial cancer. This receptor chain uses TRBV5-4 and TRBJ2-7; TRBD2 agrees with 15 junctional bases. The CDR3 protein is CASSLKGLAGGLTYEQYF. Here is the DNA: TGTGCCAGCAGCCTGAAAGGACTAGCGGGAGGGCTGACCTACGAGCAGTACTTC.